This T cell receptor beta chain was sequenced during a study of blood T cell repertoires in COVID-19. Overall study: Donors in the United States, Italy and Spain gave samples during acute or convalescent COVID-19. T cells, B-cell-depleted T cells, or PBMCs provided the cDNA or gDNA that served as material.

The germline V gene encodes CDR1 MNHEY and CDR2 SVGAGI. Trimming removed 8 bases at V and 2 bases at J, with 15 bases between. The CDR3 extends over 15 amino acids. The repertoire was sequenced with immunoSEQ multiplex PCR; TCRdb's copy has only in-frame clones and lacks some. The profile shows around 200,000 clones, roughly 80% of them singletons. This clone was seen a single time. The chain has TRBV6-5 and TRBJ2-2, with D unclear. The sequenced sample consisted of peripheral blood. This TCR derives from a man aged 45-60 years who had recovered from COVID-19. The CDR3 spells CASLEWVYNTGELFF. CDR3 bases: TGTGCCAGCCTAGAGTGGGTATATAACACCGGGGAGCTGTTTTTT.